Following are 13 T cell receptor beta chains from one sample sequenced in a study of blood T cell repertoires in COVID-19. Using immunoSEQ multiplex PCR, the repertoire was profiled, and TCRdb retains in-frame clones only, with some absent. The table shows 190,000 or so clones, with approximately 89% occurring only once. The sample taken for sequencing was peripheral blood. These TCRs come from a man aged 35-49 years with active or convalescent COVID-19.

J is TRBJ1-2 and V is TRBV4-2; tentative D call: TRBD1 (5 bases). Looked up from germline, CDR1 is LGHNA and CDR2 is YNFKEQ. The ends were cut back, 4 bases at V and 5 bases at J, with 17 bases in the middle. This CDR3 has 15 residues. As DNA, the CDR3 is TGTGCCAGCAGCCGATCGGACAATGCGGAGTATGGCTACACCTTC. Translated: CASSRSDNAEYGYTF.

The J gene is TRBJ1-5, the V gene TRBV5-8; 9 bases fit TRBD1. The germline V gene encodes CDR1 SGHTS and CDR2 YDEGEE. This CDR3 has 15 amino acids. V lost 4 bases and J lost 4; bases outside the gene matches: 6. The CDR3 is CASSPTGGHNQPQHF. CDR3 nucleotide sequence: TGTGCCAGCAGCCCGACAGGGGGTCATAATCAGCCCCAGCATTTT.

The CDR3 bases are TGTGCCAGCAGCGCTCCGGACAGGGGGCCGACCTACGAGCAGTACTTC. Amino acids: CASSAPDRGPTYEQYF. This rearrangement joins TRBV11-2 to TRBJ2-7; 11 bases are a match to TRBD1. The CDR3 covers 16 residues. Germline trimming cut 5 bases from V and 2 bases from J; bases unmatched to any gene: 8. The germline CDR1 and CDR2 sequences are SGHAT and FQNNGV.

This rearrangement joins TRBV25-1 to TRBJ1-1; 8 bases align to TRBD1. This CDR3 is 13 amino acids long. The V segment lost 4 bases and the J segment 6 bases; nucleotides outside the gene matches: 4. Germline lookup yields CDR1 MGHDK and CDR2 SYGVNS. CDR3 sequence: CASSGQGYAEAFF. CDR3 coding DNA: TGTGCCAGCAGTGGACAGGGGTACGCTGAAGCTTTCTTT.

The V gene is TRBV11-2, the J gene TRBJ1-1, with D unresolved. There are 14 residues in the CDR3. Trimming removed 0 bases at V and 4 bases at J, with 9 bases between. In germline, CDR1 is SGHAT, CDR2 FQNNGV. The chain's CDR3 is CASSLEVQLTEAFF. The CDR3 DNA reads TGTGCCAGCAGCTTAGAAGTACAGCTCACTGAAGCTTTCTTT.

The genes are TRBV27 and TRBJ1-3; 7 bases are shared with TRBD1. With 4 bases clipped from V and 5 bases from J, the junction kept 17 bases outside the gene matches. This CDR3 spans 18 amino acids. Germline V lookup: CDR1 MNHEY, CDR2 SMNVEV (reference sequence). This CDR3 reads CASSSLPLTGKYRNTIYF. Written as DNA, the CDR3 is TGTGCCAGCAGTTCCCTTCCCCTGACAGGGAAGTACAGAAACACCATATATTTT.

The chain uses TRBV18 and TRBJ1-4, with TRBD1 matching 8 bases. The germline V gene has CDR1 KGHSH and CDR2 LQKENI. The trim removed 6 bases at V and 6 bases at J, leaving 9 bases unmatched. The CDR3 spans 15 residues. CDR3 loop: CASSPPGQGHEKLFF. The CDR3 DNA reads as TGTGCCAGCTCGCCTCCAGGACAGGGCCATGAAAAACTGTTTTTT.

This rearrangement joins TRBV23-1 to TRBJ2-5, with a weak D call TRBD2 (6 bases). TRBV23-1 is marked as an open reading frame, function uncertain. V gave up 2 bases and J gave up 5 bases, with 18 bases separating them. The length of the CDR3 is 16 residues. CDR3 nucleotide sequence: TGCGCCAGCAGTCAACGTTTGGGGGGAGATACGGAGACCCAGTACTTC. Protein product: CASSQRLGGDTETQYF.

The genes are TRBV6-5 and TRBJ2-1; D remains ambiguous. The CDR3 length is 11 residues. Germline CDR1 is MNHEY and CDR2 is SVGAGI. V lost 9 bases, J lost 2 bases, and 5 bases lay in between. CDR3 nucleotide sequence: TGTGCCAGTCAGGCCTACAATGAGCAGTTCTTC. This codes for CASQAYNEQFF.

As DNA, the CDR3 is TGTGCCAGCAGTCTACTAGCGGGGGGGGGAGATACGCAGTATTTT. Protein sequence: CASSLLAGGGDTQYF. The chain links TRBV2 to TRBJ2-3; TRBD2 agrees at 13 bases. V was clipped by 5 bases and J by 5 bases; unmatched bases: 4. Looked up from germline, CDR1 is SNHLY and CDR2 is FYNNEI. The CDR3 sequence is 15 residues long.

This chain connects TRBV6-5 to TRBJ2-7; tentatively, D is TRBD1 (6 bases). CDR1 is MNHEY, CDR2 SVGAGI, per germline. Trimming took 2 bases from V and 6 from J, leaving 20 bases between them. The CDR3 is made up of 16 amino acids. The DNA of the CDR3 is TGTGCCAGCAGTTACACTTTACCGGGACAAGCTAGCGAGCAGTACTTC. This codes for CASSYTLPGQASEQYF.

This rearrangement joins TRBV27 to TRBJ1-5; a weak D match, TRBD1 (6 bases). The CDR3 is 14 amino acids. Germline CDR1 reads MNHEY; CDR2 reads SMNVEV (reference sequence). Trimming took off 5 bases at V and 4 bases at J, with 12 bases between the two ends. The CDR3 here is CASSIQGGNQPQHF. The CDR3 DNA reads as TGTGCCAGCAGTATACAGGGTGGAAATCAGCCCCAGCATTTT.

The chain joins TRBV3-1 (or the pseudogene TRBV3-2) to TRBJ1-5, with unresolved D. Germline-derived CDR1 and CDR2 are LGHDT and YNNKEL (reference sequence). V lost 4 bases, J lost 5 bases, and 9 bases lay in between. The CDR3 runs 13 residues. CDR3: CASSRFTDQPQHF. CDR3 DNA sequence: TGTGCCAGCAGCCGCTTTACGGATCAGCCCCAGCATTTT.